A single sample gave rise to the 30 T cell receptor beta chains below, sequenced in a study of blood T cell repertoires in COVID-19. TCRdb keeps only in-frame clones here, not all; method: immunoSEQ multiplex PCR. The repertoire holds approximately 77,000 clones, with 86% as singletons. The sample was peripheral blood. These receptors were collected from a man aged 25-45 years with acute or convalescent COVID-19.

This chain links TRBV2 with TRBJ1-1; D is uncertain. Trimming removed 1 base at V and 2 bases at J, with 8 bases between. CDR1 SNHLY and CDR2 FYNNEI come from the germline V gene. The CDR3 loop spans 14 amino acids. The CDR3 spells CASSEVPRNTEAFF. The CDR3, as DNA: TGTGCCAGCAGTGAAGTGCCGAGAAACACTGAAGCTTTCTTT.

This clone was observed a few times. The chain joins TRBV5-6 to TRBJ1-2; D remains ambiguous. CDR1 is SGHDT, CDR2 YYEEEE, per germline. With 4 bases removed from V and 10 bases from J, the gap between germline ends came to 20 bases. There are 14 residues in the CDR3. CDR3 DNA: TGTGCCAGCAGCGCGATGAGCGCTTTGGGTGCCTACACCTTC. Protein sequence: CASSAMSALGAYTF.

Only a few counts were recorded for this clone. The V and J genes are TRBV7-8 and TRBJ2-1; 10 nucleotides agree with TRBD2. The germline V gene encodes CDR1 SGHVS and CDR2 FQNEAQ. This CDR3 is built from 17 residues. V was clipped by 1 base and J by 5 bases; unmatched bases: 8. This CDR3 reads CASSLDSGGEPDNEQFF. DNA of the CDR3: TGTGCCAGCAGCTTAGACAGCGGGGGGGAACCAGACAATGAGCAGTTCTTC. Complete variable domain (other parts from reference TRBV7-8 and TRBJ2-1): GAGVSQSPRYKVAKRGQDVALRCDPISGHVSLFWYQQALGQGPEFLTYFQNEAQLDKSGLPSDRFFAERPEGSVSTLKIQRTQQEDSAVYLCASSLDSGGEPDNEQFFGPGTRLTVL.

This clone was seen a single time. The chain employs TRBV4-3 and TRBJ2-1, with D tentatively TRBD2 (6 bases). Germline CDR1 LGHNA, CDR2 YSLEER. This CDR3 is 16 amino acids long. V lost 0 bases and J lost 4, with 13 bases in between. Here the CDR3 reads CASSQDVAASYNEQFF. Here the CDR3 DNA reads TGCGCCAGCAGCCAAGATGTAGCGGCATCATACAATGAGCAGTTCTTC.

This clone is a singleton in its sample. The CDR3 DNA reads TGTGCCGGAGGGGGGGGAAGCAATCAGCCCCAGCATTTT. It is translated as CAGGGGSNQPQHF. The chain has TRBV19 and TRBJ1-5; possible D gene TRBD1, 6 bases. CDR1 is LNHDA and CDR2 is SQIVND in the germline V gene (reference sequence). V gave up 11 bases and J gave up 1 base, with 12 bases separating them. This CDR3 contains 13 residues.

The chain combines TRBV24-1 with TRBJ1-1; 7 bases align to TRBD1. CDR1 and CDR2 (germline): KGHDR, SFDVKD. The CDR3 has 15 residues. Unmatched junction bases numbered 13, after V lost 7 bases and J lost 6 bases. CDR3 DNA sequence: TGTGCCACCAGCCCGAGGAGGGGGCGAGGATCTGAAGCTTTCTTT. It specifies CATSPRRGRGSEAFF.

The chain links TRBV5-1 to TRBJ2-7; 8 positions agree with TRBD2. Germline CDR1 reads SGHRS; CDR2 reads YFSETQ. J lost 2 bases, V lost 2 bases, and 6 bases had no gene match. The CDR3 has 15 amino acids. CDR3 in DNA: TGCGCCAGCAGCTTCTCTAGCGGGCCCACCTACGAGCAGTACTTC. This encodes CASSFSSGPTYEQYF.

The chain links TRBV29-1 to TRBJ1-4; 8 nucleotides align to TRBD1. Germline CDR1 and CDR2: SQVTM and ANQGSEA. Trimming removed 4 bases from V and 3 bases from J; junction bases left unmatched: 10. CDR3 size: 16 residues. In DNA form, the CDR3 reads TGCAGCGTTGTAGGGGCAGGGGGCTCGCCTAATGAAAAACTGTTTTTT. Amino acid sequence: CSVVGAGGSPNEKLFF.

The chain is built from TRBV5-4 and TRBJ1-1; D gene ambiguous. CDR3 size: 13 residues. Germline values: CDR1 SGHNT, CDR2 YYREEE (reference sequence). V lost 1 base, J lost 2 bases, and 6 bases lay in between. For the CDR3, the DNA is TGTGCCAGCAGCTTGCGACAAAACACTGAAGCTTTCTTT. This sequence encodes CASSLRQNTEAFF.

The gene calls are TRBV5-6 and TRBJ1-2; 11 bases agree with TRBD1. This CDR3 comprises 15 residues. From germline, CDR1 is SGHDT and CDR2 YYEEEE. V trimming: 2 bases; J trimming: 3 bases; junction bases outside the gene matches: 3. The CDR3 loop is CASSFGTGGDYGYTF. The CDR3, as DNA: TGTGCCAGCAGCTTTGGGACAGGGGGGGACTATGGCTACACCTTC. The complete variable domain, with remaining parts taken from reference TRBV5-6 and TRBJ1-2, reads DAGVTQSPTHLIKTRGQQVTLRCSPKSGHDTVSWYQQALGQGPQFIFQYYEEEERQRGNFPDRFSGHQFPNYSSELNVNALLLGDSALYLCASSFGTGGDYGYTFGSGTRLTVV.

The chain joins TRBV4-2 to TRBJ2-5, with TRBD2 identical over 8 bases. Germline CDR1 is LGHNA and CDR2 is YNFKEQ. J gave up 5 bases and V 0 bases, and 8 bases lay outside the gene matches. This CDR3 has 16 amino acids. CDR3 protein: CASSQDGTGGPETQYF. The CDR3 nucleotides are TGTGCCAGCAGCCAAGATGGGACGGGAGGGCCGGAGACCCAGTACTTC.

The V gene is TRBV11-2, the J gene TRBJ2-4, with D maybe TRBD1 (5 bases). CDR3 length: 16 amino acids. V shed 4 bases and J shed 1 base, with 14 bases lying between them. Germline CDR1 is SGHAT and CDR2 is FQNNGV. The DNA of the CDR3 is TGTGCCAGCAGCTCCAGGGCAGGGTGGGCCAAAAACATTCAGTACTTC. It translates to CASSSRAGWAKNIQYF. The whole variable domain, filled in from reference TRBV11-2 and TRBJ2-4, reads EAGVAQSPRYKIIEKRQSVAFWCNPISGHATLYWYQQILGQGPKLLIQFQNNGVVDDSQLPKDRFSAERLKGVDSTLKIQPAKLEDSAVYLCASSSRAGWAKNIQYFGAGTRLSVL.

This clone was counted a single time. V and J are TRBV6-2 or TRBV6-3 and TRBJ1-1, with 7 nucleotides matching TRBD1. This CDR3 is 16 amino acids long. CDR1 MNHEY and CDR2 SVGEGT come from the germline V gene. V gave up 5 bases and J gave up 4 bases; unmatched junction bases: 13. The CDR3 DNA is TGTGCCAGCAGTGGCAGACAGGGAAGCGGTATCACTGAAGCTTTCTTT. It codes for CASSGRQGSGITEAFF.

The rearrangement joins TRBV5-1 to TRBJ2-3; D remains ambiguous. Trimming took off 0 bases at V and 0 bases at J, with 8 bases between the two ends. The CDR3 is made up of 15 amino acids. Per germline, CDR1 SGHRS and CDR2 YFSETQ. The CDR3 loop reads CASSLEPQSTDTQYF. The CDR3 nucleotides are TGCGCCAGCAGCTTGGAACCTCAGAGCACAGATACGCAGTATTTT.

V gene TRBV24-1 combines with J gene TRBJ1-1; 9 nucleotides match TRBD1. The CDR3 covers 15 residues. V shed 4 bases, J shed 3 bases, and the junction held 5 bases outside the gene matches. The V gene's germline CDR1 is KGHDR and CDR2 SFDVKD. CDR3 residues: CATSDPRQGDTEAFF. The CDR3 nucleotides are TGTGCCACCAGTGACCCCAGACAGGGGGACACTGAAGCTTTCTTT.

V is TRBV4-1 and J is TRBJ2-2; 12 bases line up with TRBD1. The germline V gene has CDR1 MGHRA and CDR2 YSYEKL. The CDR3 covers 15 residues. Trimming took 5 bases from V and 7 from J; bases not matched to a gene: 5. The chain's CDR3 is CASSKGTGGNGELFF. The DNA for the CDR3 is TGCGCCAGCAGCAAAGGGACAGGGGGCAACGGGGAGCTGTTTTTT.

CDR3 in amino acids: CASTNLSPGGQPQHF. CDR3 sequence (DNA): TGTGCCAGTACCAATCTGAGTCCCGGGGGGCAGCCCCAGCATTTT. The chain links TRBV19 to TRBJ1-5, with D possibly matching TRBD1 (5 bases). V was clipped by 7 bases and J by 7 bases, with 20 bases between them. The CDR3 contains 15 residues. Germline V gene data show CDR1 as LNHDA and CDR2 as SQIVND (reference sequence).

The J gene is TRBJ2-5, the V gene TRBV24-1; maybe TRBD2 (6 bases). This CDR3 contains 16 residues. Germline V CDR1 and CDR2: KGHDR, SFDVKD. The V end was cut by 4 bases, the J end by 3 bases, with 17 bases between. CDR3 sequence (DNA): TGTGCCACCAGTGACCCGGGGGATTTGGGAGAAGAGACCCAGTACTTC. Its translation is CATSDPGDLGEETQYF.

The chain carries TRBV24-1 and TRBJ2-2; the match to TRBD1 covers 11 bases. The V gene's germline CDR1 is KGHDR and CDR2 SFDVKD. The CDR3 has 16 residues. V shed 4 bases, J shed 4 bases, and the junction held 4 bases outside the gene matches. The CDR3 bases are TGTGCCACCAGTGACTCTGGACAGGGGGCCACCGGGGAGCTGTTTTTT. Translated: CATSDSGQGATGELFF.

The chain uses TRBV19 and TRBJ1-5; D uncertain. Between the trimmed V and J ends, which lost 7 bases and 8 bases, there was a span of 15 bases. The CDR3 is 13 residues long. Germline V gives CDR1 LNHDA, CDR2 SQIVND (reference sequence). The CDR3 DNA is TGTGCCAGTACCCCCGACGGGTTTGAGCCCCAGCATTTT. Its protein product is CASTPDGFEPQHF.

CDR3 sequence: CASPRGGTSGSNEQFF. The CDR3 nucleotides read TGTGCCAGCCCCCGCGGCGGGACTAGCGGGAGTAATGAGCAGTTCTTC. The rearrangement links TRBV7-4 to TRBJ2-1; TRBD2 matches at 14 bases. CDR1 SGHVT and CDR2 SQSDAQ come from the germline V gene. CDR3 length: 16 residues. The junction had 10 bases not matched to a gene; V was cut back by 8 bases and J by 7 bases.

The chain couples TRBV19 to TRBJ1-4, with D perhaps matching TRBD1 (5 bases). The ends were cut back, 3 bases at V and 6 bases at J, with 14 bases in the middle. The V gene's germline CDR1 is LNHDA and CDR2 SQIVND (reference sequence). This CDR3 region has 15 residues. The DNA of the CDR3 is TGTGCCAGTAGTATGGCGGGGACGACCGATGAAAAACTGTTTTTT. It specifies CASSMAGTTDEKLFF.

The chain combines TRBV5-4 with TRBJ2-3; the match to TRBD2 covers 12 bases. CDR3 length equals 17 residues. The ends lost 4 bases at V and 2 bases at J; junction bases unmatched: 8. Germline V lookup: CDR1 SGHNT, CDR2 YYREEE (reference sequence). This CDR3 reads CASSQRTSGEITDTQYF. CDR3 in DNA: TGTGCCAGCAGCCAAAGGACTAGCGGGGAAATCACAGATACGCAGTATTTT.

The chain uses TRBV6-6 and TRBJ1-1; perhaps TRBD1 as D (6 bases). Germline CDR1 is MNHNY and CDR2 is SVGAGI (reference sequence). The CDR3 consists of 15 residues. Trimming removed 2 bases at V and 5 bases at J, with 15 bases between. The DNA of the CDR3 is TGTGCCAGCAGTTACGCCCCAGGGGTTGGGACTGAAGCTTTCTTT. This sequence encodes CASSYAPGVGTEAFF.

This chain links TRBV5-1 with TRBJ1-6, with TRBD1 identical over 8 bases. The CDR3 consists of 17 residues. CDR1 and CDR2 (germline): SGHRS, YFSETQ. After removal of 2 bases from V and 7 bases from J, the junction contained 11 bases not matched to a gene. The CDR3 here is CASSLGPRQGINSPLHF. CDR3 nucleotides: TGCGCCAGCAGCTTAGGGCCCAGACAGGGGATCAATTCACCCCTCCACTTT.

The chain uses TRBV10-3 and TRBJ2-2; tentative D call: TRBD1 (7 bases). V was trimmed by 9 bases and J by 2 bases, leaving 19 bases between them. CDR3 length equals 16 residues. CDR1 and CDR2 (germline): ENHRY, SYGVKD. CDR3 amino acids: CAIKRGRDSNTGELFF. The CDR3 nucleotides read TGTGCCATAAAGAGAGGGCGGGACAGTAACACCGGGGAGCTGTTTTTT.

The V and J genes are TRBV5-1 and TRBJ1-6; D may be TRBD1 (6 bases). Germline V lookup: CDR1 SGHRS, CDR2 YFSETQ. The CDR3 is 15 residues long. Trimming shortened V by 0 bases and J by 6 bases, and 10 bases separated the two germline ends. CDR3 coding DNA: TGCGCCAGCAGCTTGGAGGGGGACATTAATTCACCCCTCCACTTT. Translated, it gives CASSLEGDINSPLHF.

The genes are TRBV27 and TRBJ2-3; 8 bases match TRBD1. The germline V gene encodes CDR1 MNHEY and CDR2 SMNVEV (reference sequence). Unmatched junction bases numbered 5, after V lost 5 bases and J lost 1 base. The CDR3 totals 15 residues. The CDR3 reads CASSPVTGGTDTQYF. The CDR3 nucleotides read TGTGCCAGCAGTCCAGTGACAGGGGGCACAGATACGCAGTATTTT.

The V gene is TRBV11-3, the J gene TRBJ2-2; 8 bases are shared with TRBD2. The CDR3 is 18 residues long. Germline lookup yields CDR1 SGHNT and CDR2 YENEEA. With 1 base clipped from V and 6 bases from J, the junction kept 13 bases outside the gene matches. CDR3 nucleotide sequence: TGTGCCAGCAGCTTAGTCCCATCTAGCGGGTCAAGGTCCGGGGAGCTGTTTTTT. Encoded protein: CASSLVPSSGSRSGELFF. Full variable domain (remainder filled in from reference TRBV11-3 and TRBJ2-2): EAGVVQSPRYKIIEKKQPVAFWCNPISGHNTLYWYLQNLGQGPELLIRYENEEAVDDSQLPKDRFSAERLKGVDSTLKIQPAELGDSAVYLCASSLVPSSGSRSGELFFGEGSRLTVL.

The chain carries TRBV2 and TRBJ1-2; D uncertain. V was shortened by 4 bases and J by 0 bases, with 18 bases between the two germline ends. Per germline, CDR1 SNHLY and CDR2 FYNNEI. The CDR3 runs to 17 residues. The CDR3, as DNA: TGTGCCAGCAGTGGGGAGGGTGAGGGAATTTCTAACTATGGCTACACCTTC. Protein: CASSGEGEGISNYGYTF.